This is a list of T cell receptor beta chains from one sample in a study of cytomegalovirus exposure and HLA in healthy donors. This table comes from immunoSEQ multiplex PCR, and its TCRdb copy is limited to in-frame clones, with some not included. The data hold some 80,000 clones, with over 85% observed a single time. Source material: PBMCs. Receptors were obtained from a woman in her late teens or twenties in good health and CMV-seronegative. The CDR3 runs from the conserved cysteine through the conserved F or W. The D gene is left open where the match is weak. Size is omitted from some rows. Given values are once, few, many or a class for expanded clones.

CDR3 length: 13; V gene: TRBV4-2; clone size: NA; D gene: NA; J gene: TRBJ2-3; CDR3 DNA: TGTGCCAGCAGCTGGACTAGCACAGATACGCAGTATTTT; CDR3 protein: CASSWTSTDTQYF
CDR3 length: 13; V gene: TRBV5-6; clone size: NA; D gene: TRBD2; J gene: TRBJ2-7; CDR3 DNA: TGTGCCAGCAGGCGGACTAGCGGGTACGAGCAGTACTTC; CDR3 protein: CASRRTSGYEQYF
CDR3 length: 15; V gene: TRBV18; clone size: NA; D gene: TRBD1; J gene: TRBJ1-5; CDR3 DNA: TGTGCCAGCTCACCAGGACAGGTCAGCAATCAGCCCCAGCATTTT; CDR3 protein: CASSPGQVSNQPQHF
CDR3 length: 15; V gene: TRBV9; clone size: NA; D gene: NA; J gene: TRBJ2-1; CDR3 DNA: TGTGCCAGCAGCGTAGAAACTGGACTCAACAATGAGCAGTTCTTC; CDR3 protein: CASSVETGLNNEQFF
CDR3 length: 14; V gene: TRBV9; clone size: NA; D gene: TRBD2; J gene: TRBJ2-3; CDR3 DNA: TGTGCCAGCAGCGGAGCGGGGTTCACAGATACGCAGTATTTT; CDR3 protein: CASSGAGFTDTQYF
CDR3 length: 14; V gene: TRBV6-1; clone size: NA; D gene: NA; J gene: TRBJ2-1; CDR3 DNA: TGTGCCAGCAACAGGAGGGGGGGCTACAATGAGCAGTTCTTC; CDR3 protein: CASNRRGGYNEQFF
CDR3 length: 15; V gene: TRBV19; clone size: NA; D gene: TRBD1; J gene: TRBJ1-5; CDR3 DNA: TGTGCCAGTAGCCTGACAGGGAGAGGCAATCAGCCCCAGCATTTT; CDR3 protein: CASSLTGRGNQPQHF
CDR3 length: 13; V gene: TRBV27; clone size: once; D gene: TRBD1; J gene: TRBJ1-2; CDR3 DNA: TGTGCCAGCAGCCCCGACAGGGGGCTTGGCTACACCTTC; CDR3 protein: CASSPDRGLGYTF
CDR3 length: 15; V gene: TRBV6-4; clone size: NA; D gene: NA; J gene: TRBJ1-6; CDR3 DNA: TGTGCCAGCAGCGAGGTTGGGGACTCAAATTCACCCCTCCACTTT; CDR3 protein: CASSEVGDSNSPLHF
CDR3 length: 14; V gene: TRBV28; clone size: NA; D gene: NA; J gene: TRBJ1-5; CDR3 DNA: TGTGCCAGCAGGCCACCCGGTAGCAATCAGCCCCAGCATTTT; CDR3 protein: CASRPPGSNQPQHF
CDR3 length: 14; V gene: TRBV6-1; clone size: NA; D gene: TRBD1; J gene: TRBJ2-7; CDR3 DNA: TGTGCCAGCAGTCCGACAGGGGGTTTCTACGAGCAGTACTTC; CDR3 protein: CASSPTGGFYEQYF
CDR3 length: 13; V gene: TRBV29-1; clone size: NA; D gene: NA; J gene: TRBJ1-4; CDR3 DNA: TGCAGCGTTGAAGACCCCGGGGAGGAAAAACTGTTTTTT; CDR3 protein: CSVEDPGEEKLFF
CDR3 length: 16; V gene: TRBV19; clone size: NA; D gene: NA; J gene: TRBJ2-1; CDR3 DNA: TGTGCCAGTAGTTTCCTTAGCGGTGGAGCCTACAATGAGCAGTTCTTC; CDR3 protein: CASSFLSGGAYNEQFF
CDR3 length: 13; V gene: TRBV28; clone size: once; D gene: NA; J gene: TRBJ1-2; CDR3 DNA: TGTGCCAGCACTCCGCAAGGGGGTTGGGGCTACACCTTC; CDR3 protein: CASTPQGGWGYTF
CDR3 length: 19; V gene: TRBV4-1; clone size: NA; D gene: TRBD1; J gene: TRBJ2-7; CDR3 DNA: TGCGCCAGCAGCCAAGATGGACCGGGACAGGGGCCACCTTCTTACGAGCAGTACTTC; CDR3 protein: CASSQDGPGQGPPSYEQYF
CDR3 length: 17; V gene: TRBV4-3; clone size: NA; D gene: TRBD2; J gene: TRBJ2-5; CDR3 DNA: TGCGCCAGCAGCCAAGACTATAGCGGGGTGGGACAAGAGACCCAGTACTTC; CDR3 protein: CASSQDYSGVGQETQYF
CDR3 length: 13; V gene: TRBV6-4; clone size: NA; D gene: NA; J gene: TRBJ2-7; CDR3 DNA: TGTGCCAGCAGTGTATCACGGGGCTACGAGCAGTACTTC; CDR3 protein: CASSVSRGYEQYF
CDR3 length: 15; V gene: TRBV6-5; clone size: once; D gene: NA; J gene: TRBJ1-4; CDR3 DNA: TGTGCCAGCAGTTACTCGACAGGATCTGGGGAAAAACTGTTTTTT; CDR3 protein: CASSYSTGSGEKLFF
CDR3 length: 15; V gene: TRBV7-2; clone size: NA; D gene: NA; J gene: TRBJ2-1; CDR3 DNA: TGTGCCAGCAGCTTAGAACGGGGGGCCCGCAATGAGCAGTTCTTC; CDR3 protein: CASSLERGARNEQFF
CDR3 length: 16; V gene: TRBV21-1; clone size: NA; D gene: NA; J gene: TRBJ2-7; CDR3 DNA: TGTGCCAGCAGCAATCGCCCGGCAGGGGGGTATGTCGAGCAGTACTTC; CDR3 protein: CASSNRPAGGYVEQYF
CDR3 length: 15; V gene: TRBV6-5; clone size: once; D gene: TRBD1; J gene: TRBJ1-6; CDR3 DNA: TGTGCCAGCAAACTGGACAGGGCTGATAATTCACCCCTCCACTTT; CDR3 protein: CASKLDRADNSPLHF
CDR3 length: 16; V gene: TRBV6-6; clone size: NA; D gene: NA; J gene: TRBJ1-4; CDR3 DNA: TGTGCCAGCAGCCTATCGACAATGACAACTAATGAAAAACTGTTTTTT; CDR3 protein: CASSLSTMTTNEKLFF
CDR3 length: 15; V gene: TRBV4-1; clone size: NA; D gene: TRBD2; J gene: TRBJ2-5; CDR3 DNA: TGCGCCAGCAGCCAAGTGGCGGGAGAAGTAGAGACCCAGTACTTC; CDR3 protein: CASSQVAGEVETQYF
CDR3 length: 14; V gene: TRBV5-1; clone size: NA; D gene: TRBD1; J gene: TRBJ1-5; CDR3 DNA: TGCGCCAGCAGCGTGGACAGGGGCAATCAGCCCCAGCATTTT; CDR3 protein: CASSVDRGNQPQHF
CDR3 length: 16; V gene: TRBV12-5; clone size: NA; D gene: TRBD2; J gene: TRBJ2-2; CDR3 DNA: TGTGCTAGTGGCAAAGTCGGAGCGGGGGTAGGCGGGGAGCTGTTTTTT; CDR3 protein: CASGKVGAGVGGELFF
CDR3 length: 16; V gene: TRBV28; clone size: NA; D gene: TRBD1; J gene: TRBJ2-2; CDR3 DNA: TGTGCCAGCGATACAACAAGACAGGGGGGCTCCGGGGAGCTGTTTTTT; CDR3 protein: CASDTTRQGGSGELFF
CDR3 length: 16; V gene: TRBV5-1; clone size: NA; D gene: TRBD1; J gene: TRBJ1-6; CDR3 DNA: TGCGCCAGCAGCTTCGAAGGGGGCCCTATTCGATCACCCCTCCACTTT; CDR3 protein: CASSFEGGPIRSPLHF
CDR3 length: 17; V gene: TRBV7-9; clone size: NA; D gene: TRBD2; J gene: TRBJ2-1; CDR3 DNA: TGTGCCAGCAGCTTAGGGGTTCGGCGGGAGGAGCAGGGTGAGCAGTTCTTC; CDR3 protein: CASSLGVRREEQGEQFF
CDR3 length: 16; V gene: TRBV4-1; clone size: NA; D gene: TRBD1; J gene: TRBJ1-2; CDR3 DNA: TGCGCCAGCAGCCTAGCCGGGACAGGGGGTAACTATGGCTACACCTTC; CDR3 protein: CASSLAGTGGNYGYTF
CDR3 length: 15; V gene: TRBV9; clone size: NA; D gene: TRBD1; J gene: TRBJ1-1; CDR3 DNA: TGTGCCAGCAGCCCCAAGAGACAGGGGGGAACTGAAGCTTTCTTT; CDR3 protein: CASSPKRQGGTEAFF
CDR3 length: 16; V gene: TRBV13; clone size: NA; D gene: TRBD2; J gene: TRBJ2-5; CDR3 DNA: TGTGCCAGCAGCTTAGGACTAGCGAGTGCGGCGAAGACCCAGTACTTC; CDR3 protein: CASSLGLASAAKTQYF
CDR3 length: 15; V gene: TRBV19; clone size: NA; D gene: NA; J gene: TRBJ2-2; CDR3 DNA: TGTGCCAGTAGTATAGGGGCCCTTTCCACCGGGGAGCTGTTTTTT; CDR3 protein: CASSIGALSTGELFF
CDR3 length: 15; V gene: TRBV6-4; clone size: few; D gene: NA; J gene: TRBJ2-1; CDR3 DNA: TGTGCCAGCAGTGATCTCGGGGGCTCCTACAATGAGCAGTTCTTC; CDR3 protein: CASSDLGGSYNEQFF
CDR3 length: 14; V gene: TRBV19; clone size: NA; D gene: NA; J gene: TRBJ1-2; CDR3 DNA: TGTGCCAGTAATCAAGGGCTCCCGGGGTATGGCTACACCTTC; CDR3 protein: CASNQGLPGYGYTF
CDR3 length: 14; V gene: TRBV7-9; clone size: NA; D gene: NA; J gene: TRBJ1-5; CDR3 DNA: TGTGCCAGCAGCTATAGCGGCGGCAATCAGCCCCAGCATTTT; CDR3 protein: CASSYSGGNQPQHF
CDR3 length: 13; V gene: TRBV6-6; clone size: NA; D gene: NA; J gene: TRBJ1-5; CDR3 DNA: TGTGCCAGCAGTTTAAACAGAGATCAGCCCCAGCATTTT; CDR3 protein: CASSLNRDQPQHF
CDR3 length: 13; V gene: TRBV5-1; clone size: once; D gene: NA; J gene: TRBJ1-2; CDR3 DNA: TGCGCCAGCAGCTTCTGGAGAGTCTATGGCTACACCTTC; CDR3 protein: CASSFWRVYGYTF
CDR3 length: 14; V gene: TRBV4-3; clone size: NA; D gene: TRBD2; J gene: TRBJ2-5; CDR3 DNA: TGCGCCAGCAGCCCCCGGGGGGAACAAGAGACCCAGTACTTC; CDR3 protein: CASSPRGEQETQYF
CDR3 length: 13; V gene: TRBV7-9; clone size: once; D gene: NA; J gene: TRBJ1-2; CDR3 DNA: TGTGCCAGCAGCTCCGTGGGCCTCTATGGCTACACCTTC; CDR3 protein: CASSSVGLYGYTF
CDR3 length: 14; V gene: TRBV7-2; clone size: NA; D gene: TRBD1; J gene: TRBJ2-7; CDR3 DNA: TGTGCCAGCAGCTCCAGACAGGGGGACTACGAGCAGTACTTC; CDR3 protein: CASSSRQGDYEQYF
CDR3 length: 14; V gene: TRBV6-8; clone size: NA; D gene: NA; J gene: TRBJ1-2; CDR3 DNA: TGTGCCAGCAGTTACGGGACTTTTTACTATGGCTACACCTTC; CDR3 protein: CASSYGTFYYGYTF
CDR3 length: 11; V gene: TRBV29-1; clone size: NA; D gene: NA; J gene: TRBJ2-7; CDR3 DNA: TGCAGCGCTGAGTGGGCGTACGAGCAGTACTTC; CDR3 protein: CSAEWAYEQYF
CDR3 length: 12; V gene: TRBV18; clone size: NA; D gene: NA; J gene: TRBJ2-7; CDR3 DNA: TGTGCCAGCTCACGATTGGGCGACGAGCAGTACTTC; CDR3 protein: CASSRLGDEQYF
CDR3 length: 18; V gene: TRBV7-9; clone size: NA; D gene: TRBD2; J gene: TRBJ2-5; CDR3 DNA: TGTGCCAGCAGCCCCAGACTAGCGGGGGGGCGCGAGTCAGAGACCCAGTACTTC; CDR3 protein: CASSPRLAGGRESETQYF
CDR3 length: 16; V gene: TRBV9; clone size: NA; D gene: TRBD2; J gene: TRBJ2-2; CDR3 DNA: TGTGCCAGTACCCCCGGGAGGGCCGCAGGCACCGGGGAGCTGTTTTTT; CDR3 protein: CASTPGRAAGTGELFF
CDR3 length: 15; V gene: TRBV27; clone size: once; D gene: TRBD1; J gene: TRBJ1-1; CDR3 DNA: TGTGCCAGCAGTTTATCCCGGACAGGGGACACTGAAGCTTTCTTT; CDR3 protein: CASSLSRTGDTEAFF